This TCR beta chain was recorded in a study of siplizumab effects on memory and regulatory T cells. Study conclusions and caveats: Naive or memory phenotype assignment was not possible for roughly 80-97% of proliferating CD4+ or CD8+ clones. Proliferating siplizumab-cultured Tregs lacked confirmed suppressive function. In the presence of siplizumab, alloreactive sequences traceable to unstimulated CD4+ memory cells were significantly reduced.

CDR1 is SNHLY and CDR2 is FYNNEI in the germline V gene. V lost 0 bases to trimming and J lost 6 bases, with 11 bases between them. The length of the CDR3 is 15 residues. The study assayed some 110,000 TCR templates per sample. The method was immunoSEQ multiplex PCR; TCRdb's version includes in-frame clones alone and lacks a portion of them. The repertoire consists of about 120,000 clones, with just over 90% occurring once and the leading ten covering roughly 0.15%. As for this clone: Its antigen remains unknown.

This TCR derives from a human donor in good health. The sequenced sample consisted of non-Treg CD4+ T cells sorted from blood. V is TRBV2 and J is TRBJ2-2; the D gene is possibly TRBD2 (5 bases). In DNA, the CDR3 is TGTGCCAGCAGTGAAGCGCTGGCGGGTCCCGGGGAGCTGTTTTTT. Its translation is CASSEALAGPGELFF.